This TCR beta chain was documented in a study of Ad26.COV2.S vaccination and SARS-CoV-2 variants. Study-wide context: Doses of Ad26.COV2.S were injected into muscle once or twice, 56 days apart.

Treatment in this sample: some 20 received Ad26.COV2.S at low or high dose, single or two shots; roughly five received placebo; per-sample allocation not given. Vaccine and placebo recipients were sampled on day 63 after the first injection. The study, taken as a whole, reports: Vaccine recipients and placebo recipients showed similar non-spike TCR breadth. Estimates derived from TCR breadth and depth analyses may have underestimated total T cell responses.

The germline V gene encodes CDR1 ENHRY and CDR2 SYGVKD. With V trimmed by 2 bases and J by 0 bases, 2 bases remained unmatched. The CDR3 is made up of 17 amino acids. Sequencing was performed with immunoSEQ multiplex PCR; in TCRdb, only in-frame clones are kept and a portion is missing. Among some 320,000 clones listed, around 81% were seen once. Details on this clone: Its antigen is unknown.

Material: peripheral blood, obtained in a trial of Ad26.COV2.S vaccine versus placebo. The sequence was obtained from a person aged 18-65 years who received the Ad26.COV2.S COVID-19 vaccine or a placebo. This sequence joins TRBV10-3 and TRBJ2-6, with 9 nucleotides matching TRBD1. The CDR3 nucleotides are TGTGCCATCAGTGAGCCACAGGGGGCCTCTGGGGCCAACGTCCTGACTTTC. Residues: CAISEPQGASGANVLTF.